This T cell receptor beta chain originates from a study of CD8 T cells in ankylosing spondylitis. Study findings and constraints: Within matched ankylosing spondylitis synovial fluid, disease-linked clones were reportedly significantly enriched. Blood from ankylosing spondylitis patients appeared to carry a characteristic roughly eight-variant TCR beta motif.

In germline, CDR1 is KGHDR, CDR2 SFDVKD. This CDR3 has 16 residues. Libraries for TCR beta were made by quantitative 5'-RACE with molecular barcodes. TCRdb independently ran MiXCR on the 5' RACE reads; one entry per CDR3 protein. Altogether 250,000 to 400,000 distinct CDR3 sequences are present, roughly 11% being singletons, with the ten largest covering 8% to 9.5%. This clonotype was counted once. The antigen is not known. Just one base apart from a much larger clone, this may be a read error. Sequencing was done on a sample of blood, either unsorted or a sorted T cell fraction (not recorded which). The V gene is TRBV24-1, the J gene TRBJ2-2, with D maybe TRBD2 (5 bases). The clonotype originates from a female donor with ankylosing spondylitis or in good health (not recorded which). CDR3: CATSDPKRDRSGELYF. The CDR3 DNA sequence: TGTGCCACCAGTGATCCAAAAAGGGATCGTTCCGGGGAGCTGTATTTT.